The present T cell receptor (beta chain) was sequenced within a study of tumor and adjacent non-tumor tissue in lung cancer. Study-level background: Histology: about twelve adenocarcinoma, a couple of squamous cell carcinoma, 1 small cell lung cancer. On average, productive TCRbeta reads reached around 4 million per sample.

Germline trimming cut 8 bases from V and 9 bases from J; bases unmatched to any gene: 15. This CDR3 region has 15 residues. CDR1 and CDR2 from the germline V gene are MNHEY and SVGAGI. Three rounds of nested PCR, following a modified ARM-PCR protocol, produced the TCRbeta library. TCRdb used MiXCR to reprocess the multiplex PCR reads, holding one entry per CDR3 protein. The sample contains some 90,000 distinct CDR3 sequences, approximately 57% of which appear only once. No cell sorting was done before RNA was extracted from the tissue. This clonotype was detected only a few times. A much bigger clone sits one base away, suggesting this may be a read error.

The sequence was obtained from a man in his 70s with non-small cell lung cancer. Sequenced: lung tumor tissue. The chain joins TRBV6-5 to TRBJ2-5, with 10 bases aligning to TRBD1. The CDR3 coding sequence is TGTGCCAGCGTCAAGACAGGGGGCGGATATGAGGCCCAGTACTTC. This gives the protein CASVKTGGGYEAQYF.